This T cell receptor beta chain is from a study of regulatory T cells in long-lasting Graves disease. Time point specified: newly diagnosed GD, antithyroid drugs for less than 3 months. The TCR library was made from RNA extracted from PBMCs. The guidelines of the American Thyroid Association were the basis for diagnosing Graves' disease. In Xi'an, China, an endocrinology department was the source of patients. The CDR3 spans 15 residues. A word on this clonotype: Antigen specificity is unknown. This may be a read error: a much more frequent sequence differs by one nucleotide.

Findings of the study overall: Persistent disease showed a preference for TRBV28, TRBJ1-2 and TRBJ2-5.

According to the study, TCR beta libraries were built with iRepertoire HTBI primers and CDR3-region Arm-PCR. TCRdb analysed the multiplex PCR reads with MiXCR anew, one entry per CDR3 protein. The repertoire consists of roughly 500,000 distinct CDR3 sequences, with approximately 13% occurring once and the leading ten covering about 9.1%. These same records also appear under a second study, on T cells in Graves' hyperthyroidism and ophthalmopathy.

The sample in question was peripheral blood mononuclear cells (PBMCs), obtained at new diagnosis, from a patient treated with antithyroid drugs. The V and J genes are TRBV12-3 or TRBV12-4 and TRBJ2-5, with 9 bases aligning to TRBD2. The TCR sequence derives from a man aged 25-45 years with Graves disease. The CDR3 nucleotides are TGTGTCAGCAGTTTAAGACTAGCGGAGGGGGAGACCCAGTACTTC. Protein sequence: CVSSLRLAEGETQYF.